This is a list of T cell receptor beta chains from one sample in a study of spatial heterogeneity in lung cancer. Each CDR3 protein is one row after TCRdb ran MiXCR on the 5' RACE reads. The repertoire holds 20,000 to 25,000 distinct CDR3 sequences, about 4.4% seen once, with around 10% in the top ten. The sample in question was lung tumor tissue, obtained at surgery. The source of these receptors is a male donor with early-stage non-small cell lung cancer. The CDR3 runs from the conserved cysteine through the conserved F or W. A D gene is named only where the DNA matches it firmly. Where a row states a size, it is once, few, many or the class of an expanded clone; other rows omit it.

D gene	clone size	V gene	J gene	CDR3 DNA	CDR3 protein
.	.	TRBV7-2	TRBJ1-5	TGTGCCAGCAGCTTAGGGGGGACGGGCTATCAGCCCCAGCATTTT	CASSLGGTGYQPQHF
.	many	TRBV7-2	TRBJ1-1	TGTGCCAGCAGCCCCAGGTCCCCGCGAAGGGGAGCTTTCTTT	CASSPRSPRRGAFF
TRBD1	many	TRBV27	TRBJ2-7	TGTGCCAGCAGTTCCGGCGGGACAGGGACCTCCTACGAGCAGTACTTC	CASSSGGTGTSYEQYF
.	few	TRBV2	TRBJ2-7	TGTGCCAGCAGCCCCCGGCCAGATCGCTACGAGCAGTACTTC	CASSPRPDRYEQYF
.	many	TRBV7-2	TRBJ2-6	TGTGCCAGCAGCTTAGCCGGAGGGGCCAACGTCCTGACTTTC	CASSLAGGANVLTF
.	many	TRBV10-3	TRBJ2-5	TGTGCCATCAGTGAGTCATCGGACGGGGGTCGGGGAGAGACCCAGTACTTC	CAISESSDGGRGETQYF
.	.	TRBV27	TRBJ1-5	TGTGCCAGCAGTCCAGGGACATTATCCAATCGGCCCCAGCATTTT	CASSPGTLSNRPQHF
.	many	TRBV7-2	TRBJ2-7	TGTGCCAGCAGCTTAGGGGGACTTTCCTACGAGCAGTACTTC	CASSLGGLSYEQYF
TRBD2	many	TRBV11-2	TRBJ2-5	TGTGCCAGCAGCCCATGGGGCGGGGGGTCCCAAGAGACCCAGTACTTC	CASSPWGGGSQETQYF
TRBD1	many	TRBV5-1	TRBJ1-2	TGCGCCAGCAGCTGGGAAGGGGGCAGCAGCTATGGCTACACCTTC	CASSWEGGSSYGYTF
.	many	TRBV6-1	TRBJ1-1	TGTGCCAGCAGTGAATTGCGGGAAAACACTGAAGCTTTCTTT	CASSELRENTEAFF
.	many	TRBV29-1	TRBJ2-5	TGCAGCGCTCTCCAAGAGACCCAGTACTTC	CSALQETQYF
.	many	TRBV7-2	TRBJ2-1	TGTGCCAGCAGCTTAGACGTAGCGAAAGCCCACAATGAGCAGTTCTTC	CASSLDVAKAHNEQFF
.	few	TRBV12-5	TRBJ1-4	TGTGCTAGTGGTTTTCTCGGGCGCGAAAAACTGTTTTTT	CASGFLGREKLFF
.	many	TRBV11-2	TRBJ1-1	TGTGCCAGCAGCTGGGGGGAAAACACTGAAGCTTTCTTT	CASSWGENTEAFF
.	many	TRBV4-2	TRBJ2-7	TGTGCCAGCAGCCAAGGGGCGGAGCCCTACGAGCAGTACTTC	CASSQGAEPYEQYF
.	many	TRBV5-6	TRBJ1-5	TGTGCCAGCCCTAATGAGCGAGACGGCAATCAGCCCCAGCATTTT	CASPNERDGNQPQHF
.	many	TRBV3-1	TRBJ1-5	TGTGCCAGCAGCCTGGGGGCCGGGACAAATCAGCCCCAGCATTTT	CASSLGAGTNQPQHF
.	many	TRBV27	TRBJ2-2	TGTGCCAGCAGTTCGGGACCAAGACGCGGGAACACCGGGGAGCTGTTTTTT	CASSSGPRRGNTGELFF
TRBD1	many	TRBV10-3	TRBJ2-5	TGTGCCACCTCAGGGGGCGAGGAGACCCAGTACTTC	CATSGGEETQYF
.	few	TRBV28	TRBJ1-1	TGTGCCAGCACAGAACTCGGGAACACTGAAGCTTTCTTT	CASTELGNTEAFF
TRBD2	many	TRBV7-2	TRBJ2-7	TGTGCCAGCAGCTTAGGGGGACTAACCGAGCAGTACTTC	CASSLGGLTEQYF
TRBD1	many	TRBV6-1	TRBJ1-6	TGTGCCAGCAGTCCTCCCCTCGGGACAGGGAATGGTTCACCCCTCCACTTT	CASSPPLGTGNGSPLHF
TRBD2	many	TRBV13	TRBJ2-1	TGTGCCAGCAGCACTAGCGGGGGGGGATCCTACAATGAGCAGTTCTTC	CASSTSGGGSYNEQFF
.	many	TRBV6-2/TRBV6-3	TRBJ2-1	TGTGCCAGCAGACCTCTAGCGTCTCCCAAGGATGAGCAGTTCTTC	CASRPLASPKDEQFF
.	many	TRBV28	TRBJ1-2	TGTGCCAGCAGTTTAAGGGGGAACTATGGCTACACCTTC	CASSLRGNYGYTF
.	many	TRBV20-1	TRBJ2-2	TGCAGTGCTGAGGGAGGTGCGGGACCCTTCACCGGGGAGCTGTTTTTT	CSAEGGAGPFTGELFF
.	many	TRBV3-1	TRBJ1-3	TGTGCCAGCAGCCAAGAACCCCAGAAGGGATCAAACACCATATATTTT	CASSQEPQKGSNTIYF
.	many	TRBV3-1	TRBJ2-3	TGTGCCAGCAGCCCCCGGACTAGCACAGATACGCAGTATTTT	CASSPRTSTDTQYF
.	many	TRBV20-1	TRBJ2-1	TGCAGTGCTAGAGTCCGGGACTCCTACAATGAGCAGTTCTTC	CSARVRDSYNEQFF
TRBD1	many	TRBV28	TRBJ1-2	TGTGCCAGCAGTCGCGGGACAGGGAATTATGGCTACACCTTC	CASSRGTGNYGYTF
.	many	TRBV6-2/TRBV6-3	TRBJ2-5	TGTGCCAGCAGTTACATTGGGGAGACCCAGTACTTC	CASSYIGETQYF
.	.	TRBV9	TRBJ2-2	TGTGCCAGCAGCGAGCCGGGACTTACAGCGAACACCGGGGAGCTGTTTTTT	CASSEPGLTANTGELFF
.	many	TRBV11-2	TRBJ1-6	TGTGCCAGCAGCTTGGTCGCTCCTTCACCCCTCCACTTT	CASSLVAPSPLHF
.	many	TRBV12-3/TRBV12-4	TRBJ1-1	TGTGCCAGCAGTTCGGAATTGCGGGGAGCTTTCTTT	CASSSELRGAFF
.	medium-sized	TRBV7-9	TRBJ2-7	TGTGCCAGCAGCTCTACCATGAAAGACTACGAGCAGTACTTC	CASSSTMKDYEQYF
TRBD1	many	TRBV12-3/TRBV12-4	TRBJ2-7	TGTGCCAGCAAGGAGGGACAGGGTCGATACGAGCAGTACTTC	CASKEGQGRYEQYF
.	many	TRBV7-3	TRBJ2-1	TGTGCCAGCAGCCCACATGGGGGGCCCTTCAATGAGCAGTTCTTC	CASSPHGGPFNEQFF
.	many	TRBV29-1	TRBJ1-2	TGCAGCGTTCAGGGCGCCCTGGAGTATGGCTACACCTTC	CSVQGALEYGYTF
.	many	TRBV18	TRBJ1-2	TGTGCCAGCTCACCGGGACAAAGGAACTATGGCTACACCTTC	CASSPGQRNYGYTF
TRBD1	many	TRBV27	TRBJ2-7	TGTGCCAGCAGCTCCCACAGGGGCGAGCAGTACTTC	CASSSHRGEQYF
.	.	TRBV30	TRBJ2-2	TGTGCCTGGGCGGATCACTCGAACACCGGGGAGCTGTTTTTT	CAWADHSNTGELFF
.	many	TRBV28	TRBJ2-2	TGTGCCAGCAGTTTCGTCGGGGAGCTGTTTTTT	CASSFVGELFF
.	many	TRBV5-1	TRBJ2-3	TGCGCCAGCAGCATACTCACAGATACGCAGTATTTT	CASSILTDTQYF
TRBD1	medium-sized	TRBV5-5	TRBJ1-1	TGTGCCAGCAGACAACTCACAGGGGGGACTGAAGCTTTCTTT	CASRQLTGGTEAFF
TRBD2	.	TRBV11-2	TRBJ2-3	TGTGCCAGCAGGCTAGCGGGGGCCCCGGGAGATACGCAGTATTTT	CASRLAGAPGDTQYF
.	many	TRBV28	TRBJ1-4	TGTGCCAGCACCCCCCCCCGGGGTGGGTTGTTTTTT	CASTPPRGGLFF
.	many	TRBV9	TRBJ2-1	TGTGCCAGCAGCGTAAAATCTGAGCAGTTCTTC	CASSVKSEQFF
TRBD2	many	TRBV5-1	TRBJ2-3	TGCGCCAGCAGCGTAGCGGGAGTTGGCACAGATACGCAGTATTTT	CASSVAGVGTDTQYF
TRBD2	many	TRBV5-1	TRBJ2-1	TGCGCCAGCAGCCTAAGACTAGCGGGGACCTACAATGAGCAGTTCTTC	CASSLRLAGTYNEQFF
TRBD1	many	TRBV12-3/TRBV12-4	TRBJ1-5	TGTGCCAGCAGCCTAACAGGGGAAGGGAGCAATCAGCCCCAGCATTTT	CASSLTGEGSNQPQHF
.	medium-sized	TRBV5-1	TRBJ2-1	TGCGCCAGCAGCTTGGTTTCAGGGATTGGATACAATGAGCAGTTCTTC	CASSLVSGIGYNEQFF
TRBD1	many	TRBV7-3	TRBJ2-7	TGTGCCAGCAGCTTAGGGGGGACAGGCTCCTACGAGCAGTACTTC	CASSLGGTGSYEQYF